Sequencing of this T cell receptor (beta chain) was carried out in a study of graft-versus-host responses after intestinal transplantation. This clone appeared a few times. Its target is unknown. Germline V gene sequence: CDR1 LGHNA, CDR2 YSLEER. The CDR3 is made up of 18 amino acids. V was trimmed by 0 bases and J by 5 bases, leaving 19 bases between them. Produced via immunoSEQ multiplex PCR; TCRdb's table is partial and in-frame only. The sample yields nearly 95,000 clones, about 93% seen once. This chain uses TRBV4-3 with TRBJ1-4, with D perhaps TRBD1 (6 bases). The clonotype comes from a human donor who received an intestinal transplant. This specimen was unstimulated CD8+ T cells sorted from spleen or lymph node cells, taken before intestinal transplant. CDR3 protein: CASSQDPIEGTLNEKLFF. The CDR3, as DNA: TGCGCCAGCAGCCAAGATCCGATCGAAGGGACACTCAATGAAAAACTGTTTTTT.